The clone carrying this T cell receptor (beta chain) was found a few times. Its antigen is currently unknown. This sample was taken from a study of response to subunit inactivated influenza vaccine. Points from the study as a whole: Authors suggested each seasonal influenza vaccination recruits few new T cells.

One entry per CDR3 protein, called by TCRdb with MiXCR from the RT-PCR reads. The data hold around 160,000 distinct CDR3 sequences, with around 9.9% observed a single time. The CDR3 covers 13 residues. Trimming at V came to 4 bases and at J to 4 bases, leaving 5 bases not matched to a gene. Germline-derived CDR1 and CDR2 are DFQATT and SNEGSKA (reference sequence). The chain combines TRBV20-1 with TRBJ2-5, with 8 bases fitting TRBD1. Sample: non-naive T cells sorted from PBMCs, taken 35 to 45 days after vaccination. The TCR sequence derives from a man in his forties or fifties who received an inactivated influenza vaccine. DNA for the CDR3: TGCAGTGCTACCAGGGGGCAGCCAGAGACCCAGTACTTC. It codes for CSATRGQPETQYF.